This T cell receptor beta chain was captured by sequencing in a study of T-cell reconstitution after alpha-beta-depleted transplantation in children. Trimming pared 1 base from V and 0 bases from J, leaving 9 bases between. Looked up from germline, CDR1 is SGHVS and CDR2 is FQNEAQ. The CDR3 has 15 amino acids. Unique molecular identifiers were incorporated during preparation of the TCRbeta library. TCRdb used MiXCR to reprocess the PCR reads, holding one entry per CDR3 protein. Of roughly 500,000 distinct CDR3 sequences listed, around a third are singletons. The clonotype comes from a human donor who donated a stem cell graft to a child with aplastic anemia. The genes are TRBV7-8 and TRBJ2-5; D is ambiguous. Sequences were derived from PBMCs from the stem cell graft donor, sampled from the stem cell graft. The CDR3 protein is CASSLGLMYQETQYF. The CDR3 bases are TGTGCCAGCAGCTTAGGCCTTATGTACCAAGAGACCCAGTACTTC. The full variable domain, its missing parts supplied by reference TRBV7-8 and TRBJ2-5, is GAGVSQSPRYKVAKRGQDVALRCDPISGHVSLFWYQQALGQGPEFLTYFQNEAQLDKSGLPSDRFFAERPEGSVSTLKIQRTQQEDSAVYLCASSLGLMYQETQYFGPGTRLLVL.